These 9 T cell receptor beta chains originate from one sample sequenced in a study of T cells after yellow fever vaccination. TCRdb re-analysed the 5' RACE reads in MiXCR, keeping a single row per CDR3 protein. The sample carries some 500,000 distinct CDR3 sequences, roughly 14% recorded once. This specimen consisted of PBMCs, obtained on the day of the yellow fever booster vaccination. These receptors originate from a man in his thirties or forties who received the YFV17D yellow fever vaccine.

This clonotype was counted only a few times. The chain has TRBV7-2 and TRBJ2-1; TRBD2 agrees at 14 bases. The V segment lost 4 bases and the J segment 8 bases; nucleotides outside the gene matches: 4. Germline V gene lookup returns CDR1 SGHTA and CDR2 FQGNSA. This CDR3 has 15 amino acids. This CDR3 is CASSSGLAGVDEQFF. CDR3 nucleotide sequence: TGTGCCAGCAGCTCGGGACTAGCGGGAGTTGATGAGCAGTTCTTC. Full variable domain (outside the CDR3, taken from reference TRBV7-2 and TRBJ2-1): GAGVSQSPSNKVTEKGKDVELRCDPISGHTALYWYRQSLGQGLEFLIYFQGNSAPDKSGLPSDRFSAERTGGSVSTLTIQRTQQEDSAVYLCASSSGLAGVDEQFFGPGTRLTVL.

Comments on this clonotype: This CDR3 fails to terminate in the conserved phenylalanine or tryptophan, so it likely reflects a read error. This sequence joins TRBV7-2 and TRBJ2-1; 8 nucleotides line up with TRBD1. In germline, CDR1 is SGHTA, CDR2 FQGNSA. The CDR3 is made up of 14 amino acids. J lost 9 bases, V lost 5 bases, and 9 bases had no gene match. CDR3 coding DNA: TGTGCCAGCAGCGGGTCCCCAACAGGGGGTGAGCAGTTCATC. As protein: CASSGSPTGGEQFI.

This clonotype was detected once. V is TRBV2 and J is TRBJ1-4; D call uncertain. In germline, CDR1 is SNHLY, CDR2 FYNNEI. The CDR3 sequence is 14 residues long. Trimming took 7 bases from V and 6 from J, leaving 15 bases between them. As DNA, the CDR3 is TGTGCCAGCATGTTGAGGAGGTGGGATGAAAAACTGTTTTTT. Protein sequence: CASMLRRWDEKLFF.

A few counts support this clonotype. This chain links TRBV6-7 with TRBJ2-4; TRBD2 aligns across 7 bases. TRBV6-7 falls under the ORF class, with uncertain function. V shed 3 bases and J 0 bases; nucleotides not matched to a gene: 20. The CDR3 loop spans 21 amino acids. Written as DNA, the CDR3 is TGTGCCAGCAGTTATGCCGGGAAGGGGCTAGCGGCTCCCCTAGCCAAAAACATTCAGTACTTC. Translating gives CASSYAGKGLAAPLAKNIQYF.

This clonotype appeared a few times. J is TRBJ2-4 and V is TRBV5-1; D not certain. The CDR3 consists of 14 residues. V was trimmed by 3 bases and J by 5 bases, leaving 12 bases between them. From germline, CDR1 is SGHRS and CDR2 YFSETQ. The chain's CDR3 is CASSYTDNQNIQYF. CDR3 bases: TGCGCCAGCAGCTATACCGACAACCAAAACATTCAGTACTTC.

This clonotype was found a few times. V is TRBV19 and J is TRBJ2-3, with TRBD1 as a possible D gene (5 bases). Germline CDR1 reads LNHDA; CDR2 reads SQIVND (reference sequence). CDR3 length: 14 residues. V was pared by 9 bases and J by 3 bases, with 16 bases between. The CDR3 bases are TGTGCCAGCTCAAGGGCGGCAGGGACAGATACGCAGTATTTT. Its translation is CASSRAAGTDTQYF.

The chain employs TRBV7-2 and TRBJ1-6; D call uncertain. Germline V gene sequence: CDR1 SGHTA, CDR2 FQGNSA. V lost 2 bases and J lost 0, with 8 bases in between. The CDR3 runs to 16 residues. The CDR3 DNA is TGTGCCAGCAGCTTACTGCTGTCCTCCTATAATTCACCCCTCCACTTT. This gives the protein CASSLLLSSYNSPLHF.

The chain combines TRBV6-1 with TRBJ2-1; tentatively, D is TRBD2 (6 bases). The V end lost 4 bases, the J end lost 0 bases, and 10 bases lay between the germline ends. The CDR3 covers 15 residues. CDR1 and CDR2 (germline): MNHNS, SASEGT. CDR3 nucleotides: TGTGCCAGCAGTGGGGACTCCCGCTCCTACAATGAGCAGTTCTTC. This encodes CASSGDSRSYNEQFF.

The chain links TRBV6-1 to TRBJ2-1; D may be TRBD1 (6 bases). The CDR3 contains 18 residues. CDR1 MNHNS and CDR2 SASEGT come from the germline V gene. V dropped 6 bases and J dropped 0 bases, with 21 bases sitting between them. CDR3 amino acids: CASRRTPGQLISYNEQFF. CDR3 in DNA: TGTGCCAGCAGAAGGACTCCGGGACAATTAATCTCCTACAATGAGCAGTTCTTC.